A selection of T cell receptor beta chains follows, all from one sample in a study of shared clonotypes between healthy human individuals. TCRdb's table, derived via immunoSEQ multiplex PCR, lists solely in-frame clones and lacks some. The sample records 2 million to 2.5 million clones, 95% being singletons. The sequencing input was naive CD4+ T cells sorted from blood. The receptors here all came from a man between 18 and 35 years old in good health. Both conserved end residues are part of each CDR3. Each record gives: V gene, J gene, CDR3 protein.

TRBV6-5	TRBJ2-7	CASSYGSLEYF
TRBV18	TRBJ1-2	CASSRGQGAFNYGYTF
TRBV6-1	TRBJ2-5	CASSEARETQYF
TRBV11-2	TRBJ2-4	CASSLWAGEAKNIQYF
TRBV30	TRBJ1-6	CAWSGDTVDSPLHF
TRBV5-6	TRBJ2-2	CASTPLLSGELFF
TRBV11-2	TRBJ2-1	CASSFWLAGSGEQFF
TRBV10-3	TRBJ1-5	CAISDPTRGPAGQPQHF
TRBV6-5	TRBJ2-5	CASSYSAKETQYF
TRBV15	TRBJ2-5	CATSRDQQGAKTQYF
TRBV7-2	TRBJ2-3	CASSYEGARSQYF
TRBV4-3	TRBJ1-5	CASSQNRGLNQPQHF
TRBV6-5	TRBJ1-6	CASRSDRLSPLHF
TRBV5-8	TRBJ2-3	CATTRWDTQYF
TRBV7-2	TRBJ1-1	CASSFKAPGTEAFF
TRBV27	TRBJ1-5	CASSLIQGNNQPQHF
TRBV4-1	TRBJ2-7	CASSQVPTGPYEQYF